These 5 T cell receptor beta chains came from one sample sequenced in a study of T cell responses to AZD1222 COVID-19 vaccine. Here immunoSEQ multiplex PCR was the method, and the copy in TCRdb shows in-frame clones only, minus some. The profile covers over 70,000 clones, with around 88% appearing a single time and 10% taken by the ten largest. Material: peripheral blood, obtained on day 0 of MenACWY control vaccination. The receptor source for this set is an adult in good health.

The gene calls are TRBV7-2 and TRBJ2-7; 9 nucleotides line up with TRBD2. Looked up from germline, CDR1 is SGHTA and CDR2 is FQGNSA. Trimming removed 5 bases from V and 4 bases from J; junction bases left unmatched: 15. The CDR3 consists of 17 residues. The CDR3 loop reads CASSHPEASGGQYEQYF. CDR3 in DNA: TGTGCCAGCAGCCACCCCGAAGCAAGCGGGGGGCAATACGAGCAGTACTTC. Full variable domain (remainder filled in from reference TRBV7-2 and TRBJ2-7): GAGVSQSPSNKVTEKGKDVELRCDPISGHTALYWYRQSLGQGLEFLIYFQGNSAPDKSGLPSDRFSAERTGGSVSTLTIQRTQQEDSAVYLCASSHPEASGGQYEQYFGPGTRLTVT.

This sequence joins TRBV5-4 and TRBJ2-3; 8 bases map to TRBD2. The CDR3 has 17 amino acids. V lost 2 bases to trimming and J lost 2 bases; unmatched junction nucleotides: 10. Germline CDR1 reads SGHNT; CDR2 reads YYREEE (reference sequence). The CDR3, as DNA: TGTGCCAGCAGCTTAAACCGGGGGGGCCGTAACACAGATACGCAGTATTTT. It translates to CASSLNRGGRNTDTQYF. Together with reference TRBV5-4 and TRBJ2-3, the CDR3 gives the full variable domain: ETGVTQSPTHLIKTRGQQVTLRCSSQSGHNTVSWYQQALGQGPQFIFQYYREEENGRGNFPPRFSGLQFPNYSSELNVNALELDDSALYLCASSLNRGGRNTDTQYFGPGTRLTVL.

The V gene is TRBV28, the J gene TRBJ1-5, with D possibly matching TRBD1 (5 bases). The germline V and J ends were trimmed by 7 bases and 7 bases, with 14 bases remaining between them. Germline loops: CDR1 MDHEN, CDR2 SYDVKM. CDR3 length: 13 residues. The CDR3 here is CASIGELGQPQHF. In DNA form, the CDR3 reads TGTGCCAGCATAGGGGAGTTAGGACAGCCCCAGCATTTT.

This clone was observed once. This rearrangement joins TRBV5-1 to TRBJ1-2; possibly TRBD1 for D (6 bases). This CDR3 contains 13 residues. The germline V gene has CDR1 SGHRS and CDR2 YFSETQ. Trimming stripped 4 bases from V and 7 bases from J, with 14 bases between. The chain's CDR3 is CASSPQADSGYTF. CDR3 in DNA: TGCGCCAGCAGCCCACAAGCGGACAGTGGCTACACCTTC.

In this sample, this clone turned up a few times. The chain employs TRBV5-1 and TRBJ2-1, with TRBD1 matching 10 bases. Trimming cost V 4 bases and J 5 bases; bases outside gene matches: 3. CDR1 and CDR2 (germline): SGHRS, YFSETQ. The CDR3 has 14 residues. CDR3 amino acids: CASSGGQGNNEQFF. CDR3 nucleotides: TGCGCCAGCAGCGGGGGACAGGGGAACAATGAGCAGTTCTTC. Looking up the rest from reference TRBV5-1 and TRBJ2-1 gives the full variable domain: KAGVTQTPRYLIKTRGQQVTLSCSPISGHRSVSWYQQTPGQGLQFLFEYFSETQRNKGNFPGRFSGRQFSNSRSEMNVSTLELGDSALYLCASSGGQGNNEQFFGPGTRLTVL.